These 6 T cell receptor beta chains were all obtained from the same sample, sequenced in a study of T cell responses to AZD1222 COVID-19 vaccine. Clones were read by immunoSEQ multiplex PCR, and TCRdb kept only the in-frame ones, dropping some. The sample lists roughly 170,000 clones, over 80% seen once, with approximately 1.9% in the top ten. This sample comprised peripheral blood, obtained on day 0 of AZD1222 vaccination. The receptors originated from an adult in good health.

This CDR3 reads CASSLTVGSSGNTIYF. The CDR3 DNA reads as TGTGCCAGCAGCTTAACCGTCGGGAGCTCTGGAAACACCATATATTTT. The V and J genes are TRBV7-9 and TRBJ1-3; D is uncertain. The CDR3 sequence is 16 residues long. V lost 2 bases, J lost 0 bases, and 11 bases lay in between. Germline CDR1 SEHNR, CDR2 FQNEAQ (reference sequence).

The chain recombines TRBV30 with TRBJ2-2; D may be TRBD1 (6 bases). Germline-derived CDR1 and CDR2 are GTSNPN and SVGIG (reference sequence). Trimming removed 2 bases from V and 5 bases from J, with 9 bases in between. CDR3 size: 13 residues. CDR3 protein: CAWSMTGTGELFF. The CDR3 nucleotides read TGTGCCTGGAGTATGACAGGAACCGGGGAGCTGTTTTTT.

V and J are TRBV5-1 and TRBJ1-1, with 7 bases lining up with TRBD1. The germline V gene has CDR1 SGHRS and CDR2 YFSETQ. V dropped 0 bases and J dropped 4; count of bases not matched to a gene: 6. This CDR3 is 15 amino acids long. This chain's CDR3 is CASSLVEGASTEAFF. In DNA form, the CDR3 reads TGCGCCAGCAGCTTGGTCGAGGGGGCTTCCACTGAAGCTTTCTTT.

This clone has a handful of counts. This chain uses TRBV2 with TRBJ1-5; 8 nucleotides line up with TRBD1. This CDR3 has 15 residues. The J segment lost 8 bases and the V segment lost 0 bases, leaving 6 bases of the junction unmatched. Per the germline V gene, CDR1 is SNHLY and CDR2 is FYNNEI. DNA for the CDR3: TGTGCCAGCAGTGAAGCTCTGGACAGGGCGAAGCCCCAGCATTTT. This codes for CASSEALDRAKPQHF.

V is TRBV2 and J is TRBJ1-6; D might be TRBD1 (5 bases). Per germline, CDR1 SNHLY and CDR2 FYNNEI. The V end lost 7 bases, the J end lost 7 bases, and 14 bases lay between the germline ends. The CDR3 is 14 residues long. The CDR3 sequence is CASTWQGGNSPLHF. CDR3 sequence (DNA): TGTGCCAGCACTTGGCAGGGCGGAAATTCACCCCTCCACTTT.

This clone was observed once. The V and J genes are TRBV6-2 or TRBV6-3 and TRBJ1-1; D is ambiguous. The CDR3 spans 12 residues. The germline V gene has CDR1 MNHEY and CDR2 SVGEGT. V was shortened by 0 bases and J by 7 bases, with 6 bases between the two germline ends. CDR3: CASSYSQIEAFF. In nucleotides, the CDR3 is TGTGCCAGCAGTTACTCCCAGATTGAAGCTTTCTTT.